This TCR beta chain was sequenced for a study of blood T cells in healthy people across ages. Study conclusions and caveats: Calculation of diversity from one million T cells yielded estimates considered to be underestimates. Naive T cell percentage by flow cytometry tracked strongly with beta diversity. Roughly linearly, TCR beta diversity per million T cells fell as age increased. Naive CD4+ cell counts and diversity both ran higher in long-lived than in aged donors.

V shed 7 bases and J 4 bases; nucleotides not matched to a gene: 3. This CDR3 spans 13 amino acids. Per germline, CDR1 SNHLY and CDR2 FYNNEI. Points on this clonotype: Its target is not known.

A sample-barcoded 5' primer and a J-beta primer mix were used in a second PCR of roughly 7 to 11 cycles. TCRdb re-derived calls from the 5' RACE reads in MiXCR, one entry per CDR3 protein. The table includes around 1,500,000 distinct CDR3 sequences, over 25% detected once. The chain couples TRBV2 to TRBJ1-5; 8 nucleotides line up with TRBD1. The sequencing input was blood. The clonotype comes from a woman in her 30s in good health. CDR3 sequence: CASKDRENQPQHF. CDR3 in DNA: TGTGCCAGCAAGGACAGGGAAAATCAGCCCCAGCATTTT.